These T cell receptor beta chains were read from a single sample in a study of cytomegalovirus exposure and HLA in healthy donors. Method: immunoSEQ multiplex PCR; TCRdb's copy keeps in-frame clones and lacks some. The table includes around 100,000 clones, around 73% detected once. The sequencing sample was made of PBMCs. The receptors were gathered from a woman in her 40s in good health and CMV-seropositive. CDR3s include the opening cysteine and the closing phenylalanine or tryptophan. A D gene is named only where the DNA matches it firmly. Clone sizes are given selectively: once, few, many, or a class where the clone is expanded.

D	length	size	V	J	CDR3	DNA
TRBD1	15	NA	TRBV7-6	TRBJ1-3	CASSSGGLSGNTIYF	TGTGCCAGCAGCTCAGGGGGCCTCTCTGGAAACACCATATATTTT
NA	16	NA	TRBV5-5	TRBJ2-2	CASSLFRTANTGELFF	TGTGCCAGCAGCTTGTTTAGGACAGCGAACACCGGGGAGCTGTTTTTT
NA	14	NA	TRBV5-1	TRBJ2-7	CASTGQAGENEQYF	TGCGCCAGCACGGGACAGGCGGGAGAAAACGAGCAGTACTTC
NA	16	once	TRBV19	TRBJ2-3	CASSIGIGASTDTQYF	TGTGCCAGTAGTATAGGCATAGGGGCGTCCACAGATACGCAGTATTTT
NA	17	NA	TRBV28	TRBJ1-3	CASSLGGGRVLGNTIYF	TGTGCCAGCAGTTTAGGCGGGGGACGGGTTCTGGGAAACACCATATATTTT
NA	12	NA	TRBV5-1	TRBJ2-3	CASSLSTDTQYF	TGCGCCAGCAGCCTCAGCACAGATACGCAGTATTTT
TRBD2	15	few	TRBV15	TRBJ2-1	CATSKAGGHHNEQFF	TGTGCCACCAGCAAAGCGGGAGGGCACCACAATGAGCAGTTCTTC
NA	14	NA	TRBV6-5	TRBJ2-7	CASSETEEVNEQYF	TGTGCCAGCAGTGAAACCGAGGAAGTAAACGAGCAGTACTTC
NA	12	NA	TRBV2	TRBJ1-2	CASSDKNYGYTF	TGTGCCAGCAGCGACAAAAACTATGGCTACACCTTC
TRBD2	14	NA	TRBV7-6	TRBJ2-1	CASSSGLAGAEQFF	TGTGCCAGCAGCTCGGGACTAGCGGGAGCTGAGCAGTTCTTC
TRBD1	15	NA	TRBV5-1	TRBJ2-5	CASSPETGAVETQYF	TGCGCCAGCAGCCCCGAGACAGGGGCGGTGGAGACCCAGTACTTC
NA	13	NA	TRBV5-1	TRBJ1-1	CASSFSVNTEAFF	TGTGCCAGCAGCTTTTCGGTGAACACTGAAGCTTTCTTT
TRBD2	14	NA	TRBV9	TRBJ2-1	CASSVAGRAHEQFF	TGTGCCAGCAGCGTAGCCGGGAGGGCCCATGAGCAGTTCTTC
NA	15	once	TRBV2	TRBJ2-1	CASKGGPGPTGEQFF	TGTGCCAGCAAAGGAGGGCCAGGCCCTACAGGAGAGCAGTTCTTC
NA	15	NA	TRBV4-1	TRBJ2-5	CASSQGNRGQETQYF	TGCGCCAGCAGCCAAGGAAATCGAGGACAAGAGACCCAGTACTTC
TRBD2	15	NA	TRBV7-9	TRBJ2-2	CASSSREANTGELFF	TGTGCCAGCAGCTCGCGGGAGGCGAACACCGGGGAGCTGTTTTTT
TRBD2	15	NA	TRBV11-2	TRBJ2-2	CASSLLAGNTGELFF	TGTGCCAGCAGCTTACTAGCGGGGAACACCGGGGAGCTGTTTTTT
TRBD2	21	few	TRBV10-3	TRBJ2-3	CAISDPTRTGLAGGPTDTQYF	TGTGCCATCAGTGATCCGACACGAACCGGACTAGCGGGAGGGCCGACAGATACGCAGTATTTT
NA	12	NA	TRBV6-4	TRBJ1-3	CASSDRTDTIYF	TGTGCCAGCAGCGACAGGACTGACACCATATATTTT
NA	12	once	TRBV6-6	TRBJ2-3	CASGLGIDTQYF	TGTGCCAGCGGGCTCGGCATAGATACGCAGTATTTT
TRBD1	13	NA	TRBV6-1	TRBJ1-5	CASSLTGAGPQHF	TGTGCCAGCAGCCTGACAGGGGCCGGGCCCCAGCATTTT
NA	14	NA	TRBV5-1	TRBJ1-3	CASSLSTSGNTIYF	TGCGCCAGCAGCCTAAGCACCTCTGGAAACACCATATATTTT
NA	15	NA	TRBV9	TRBJ2-2	CASSVTGVGTGELFF	TGTGCCAGCAGCGTAACGGGAGTAGGTACCGGGGAGCTGTTTTTT
NA	13	NA	TRBV5-6	TRBJ2-1	CASSLVQGGEQFF	TGTGCCAGCAGCTTAGTACAGGGTGGCGAGCAGTTCTTC
NA	12	once	TRBV29-1	TRBJ1-1	CSVETGWAEAFF	TGCAGCGTTGAAACCGGGTGGGCTGAAGCTTTCTTT
NA	15	once	TRBV10-3	TRBJ2-7	CAISARASISYEQYF	TGTGCCATCAGTGCCCGGGCTAGCATATCCTACGAGCAGTACTTC
TRBD2	18	NA	TRBV18	TRBJ2-7	CASSPKGLAGGPSWEQYF	TGTGCCAGCTCACCAAAGGGACTAGCGGGAGGGCCCTCTTGGGAGCAGTACTTC
TRBD1	12	NA	TRBV10-1	TRBJ2-3	CASSTGADTQYF	TGCGCCAGCAGTACAGGGGCAGATACGCAGTATTTT
NA	19	few	TRBV21-1	TRBJ1-5	CASSKEAPTGGYSNQPQHF	TGTGCCAGCAGCAAAGAGGCCCCCACAGGGGGATATAGCAATCAGCCCCAGCATTTT
TRBD1	13	NA	TRBV18	TRBJ2-7	CASSPGQGHEQYF	TGTGCCAGCTCACCGGGACAGGGTCACGAGCAGTACTTC
NA	14	NA	TRBV9	TRBJ2-1	CASSVTSSYNEQFF	TGTGCCAGCAGCGTCACTAGCTCCTACAATGAGCAGTTCTTC
TRBD2	17	NA	TRBV4-1	TRBJ2-4	CASSQPTSGLAKNIQYF	TGCGCCAGCAGCCAACCTACTAGCGGGTTAGCCAAAAACATTCAGTACTTC
NA	14	NA	TRBV7-9	TRBJ2-3	CASSPMASTDTQYF	TGTGCCAGCAGCCCAATGGCAAGCACAGATACGCAGTATTTT
TRBD2	14	NA	TRBV9	TRBJ2-1	CASSYGTSANEQFF	TGTGCCAGCAGCTACGGGACTAGCGCCAATGAGCAGTTCTTC
NA	13	once	TRBV7-8	TRBJ1-1	CASSSRRNTEAFF	TGTGCCAGCAGCTCCCGGAGGAACACTGAAGCTTTCTTT
NA	12	NA	TRBV6-6	TRBJ2-2	CAVTGNTGELFF	TGTGCCGTGACAGGGAACACCGGGGAGCTGTTTTTT
NA	14	few	TRBV15	TRBJ1-4	CATRGWTQNEKLFF	TGTGCCACCAGGGGCTGGACACAGAATGAAAAACTGTTTTTT
TRBD2	14	NA	TRBV7-8	TRBJ2-3	CASSRGLGADTQYF	TGTGCCAGCAGCCGGGGACTAGGAGCAGATACGCAGTATTTT
TRBD1	16	NA	TRBV18	TRBJ1-5	CASSPQQGFSNQPQHF	TGTGCCAGCTCACCACAACAGGGGTTTAGCAATCAGCCCCAGCATTTT
TRBD2	14	NA	TRBV10-1	TRBJ2-3	CASRPSGSTDTQYF	TGCGCCAGCAGACCTAGCGGGAGCACAGATACGCAGTATTTT
TRBD2	15	once	TRBV7-7	TRBJ2-3	CASSLNSGSTDTQYF	TGTGCTAGCAGCTTAAATAGCGGGAGCACAGATACGCAGTATTTT
TRBD2	15	NA	TRBV13	TRBJ2-3	CASSRVQSGGGEQYF	TGTGCCAGCAGCCGAGTACAGAGCGGGGGGGGTGAGCAGTATTTT
TRBD1	16	NA	TRBV5-1	TRBJ2-5	CASSGGTGGFLETQYF	TGCGCCAGCAGCGGCGGGACAGGGGGGTTCCTAGAGACCCAGTACTTC
TRBD2	14	NA	TRBV5-1	TRBJ2-3	CASKGGSDTDTQYF	TGCGCCAGCAAAGGCGGGAGTGACACAGATACGCAGTATTTT
TRBD1	16	NA	TRBV5-6	TRBJ2-1	CASSFNTGAPRNEQFF	TGTGCCAGCAGCTTTAACACAGGGGCCCCCCGGAATGAGCAGTTCTTC
NA	13	NA	TRBV29-1	TRBJ1-1	CSVGSPGEAEAFF	TGCAGCGTTGGGAGCCCGGGGGAGGCTGAAGCTTTCTTT
NA	15	NA	TRBV9	TRBJ2-2	CASSVGSGNTGELFF	TGTGCCAGCAGCGTCGGGAGCGGGAACACCGGGGAGCTGTTTTTT
TRBD2	14	once	TRBV19	TRBJ2-5	CASSSLNGGETQYF	TGTGCCAGTAGTTCTCTCAACGGGGGGGAGACCCAGTACTTC
TRBD2	18	once	TRBV5-1	TRBJ2-3	CASSLAGTSGRLGDTQYF	TGCGCCAGCAGCTTGGCCGGGACTAGCGGGAGGTTGGGAGATACGCAGTATTTT
NA	14	NA	TRBV19	TRBJ2-1	CASKEGANYNEQFF	TGTGCCAGTAAGGAGGGAGCCAACTACAATGAGCAGTTCTTC
TRBD1	13	NA	TRBV7-2	TRBJ2-5	CASSFRGQETQYF	TGTGCCAGCAGCTTCAGGGGGCAAGAGACCCAGTACTTC